This entry lists 27 T cell receptor beta chains sequenced from one sample in a study of molecular identifiers for immune sequencing clone quantification. TCRdb re-called the PCR reads with MiXCR, one entry per CDR3 protein. The sample holds about 100,000 distinct CDR3 sequences, under 25% seen once. The sequencing input was naive CD8+ T cells from blood, with Jurkat cell RNA spiked in. Documented subset: FACS-sorted CD8+CD4-CCR7+CD45RA+ naive T cells. All receptors derive from a human donor in good health. Some libraries in this study had Jurkat cell RNA spiked in.

This clonotype was observed at least ten times. The V gene is TRBV28, the J gene TRBJ2-3; a possible D gene is TRBD1 (6 bases). This CDR3 region has 16 residues. V was clipped by 2 bases and J by 6 bases, with 18 bases between them. Germline-derived CDR1 and CDR2 are MDHEN and SYDVKM. The chain's CDR3 is CASSLQSPATGDTQYF. CDR3 coding DNA: TGTGCCAGCAGTTTACAGTCTCCCGCAACAGGGGATACGCAGTATTTT.

Many counts were recorded for this clonotype. The chain is built from TRBV7-9 and TRBJ2-5; no firm D call. The germline V gene has CDR1 SEHNR and CDR2 FQNEAQ (reference sequence). The CDR3 loop spans 13 amino acids. V dropped 8 bases and J dropped 3 bases, with 13 bases sitting between them. CDR3 residues: CASSESHEETQYF. The CDR3 DNA reads TGTGCCAGCTCAGAGTCGCATGAAGAGACCCAGTACTTC. Complete variable domain (other parts from reference TRBV7-9 and TRBJ2-5): DTGVSQNPRHKITKRGQNVTFRCDPISEHNRLYWYRQTLGQGPEFLTYFQNEAQLEKSRLLSDRFSAERPKGSFSTLEIQRTEQGDSAMYLCASSESHEETQYFGPGTRLLVL.

This clonotype was observed once. The V call is TRBV30, the J call TRBJ2-7; D not certain. CDR3 length: 12 residues. Germline CDR1 GTSNPN, CDR2 SVGIG (reference sequence). V was pared by 1 base and J by 7 bases, with 11 bases between. The CDR3 DNA reads TGTGCCTGGAGTGAACAGATCCAGGAGCAGTACTTC. Translating it yields CAWSEQIQEQYF.

In its sample, this clonotype was seen many times. V usage is TRBV6-1 and J usage is TRBJ2-7, with D perhaps matching TRBD1 (6 bases). V was clipped by 2 bases and J by 3 bases, with 14 bases between them. This CDR3 is built from 15 residues. Germline lookup yields CDR1 MNHNS and CDR2 SASEGT. The CDR3 DNA is TGTGCCAGCAGTGAAAAACAGGGTAGGGTCTACGAGCAGTACTTC. Amino acid sequence: CASSEKQGRVYEQYF.

This clonotype was seen ten or more times. The CDR3 DNA is TGTGCCAGCAGTTTTCTCCCACGAAACACCGGGGAGCTGTTTTTT. Translation gives CASSFLPRNTGELFF. This chain links TRBV27 with TRBJ2-2; D uncertain. Germline V gives CDR1 MNHEY, CDR2 SMNVEV (reference sequence). The CDR3 is 15 residues long. Trimming removed 3 bases at V and 2 bases at J, with 10 bases between.

Ten or more counts support this clonotype. J is TRBJ2-7 and V is TRBV27, with 10 bases fitting TRBD1. This CDR3 has 15 amino acids. Trimming removed 7 bases from V and 3 bases from J; junction bases left unmatched: 9. Germline values: CDR1 MNHEY, CDR2 SMNVEV (reference sequence). CDR3 nucleotide sequence: TGTGCCAGCAAACTGGGGACAGGGGCTTTCTACGAGCAGTACTTC. Translation: CASKLGTGAFYEQYF.

The chain uses TRBV7-8 and TRBJ1-1; no clear D. The germline V gene encodes CDR1 SGHVS and CDR2 FQNEAQ. V was shortened by 2 bases and J by 1 base, with 11 bases between the two germline ends. The CDR3 is made up of 15 amino acids. CDR3 loop: CASSLYGLKNTEAFF. The DNA of the CDR3 is TGTGCCAGCAGCTTATATGGACTAAAGAACACTGAAGCTTTCTTT.

There are many counts of this clonotype. The chain has TRBV6-2 or TRBV6-3 and TRBJ1-1; 7 bases are a match to TRBD1. CDR3 size: 19 residues. Trimming at V came to 2 bases and at J to 0 bases, leaving 15 bases not matched to a gene. CDR1 MNHEY and CDR2 SVGEGT come from the germline V gene. CDR3 nucleotides: TGTGCCAGCAGTTACAACCGTGACAGGGTTCTTGGTATGAACACTGAAGCTTTCTTT. Translating it yields CASSYNRDRVLGMNTEAFF.

This clonotype was detected ten times or more. The chain employs TRBV27 and TRBJ1-2, with TRBD1 matching over 12 bases. The V gene's germline CDR1 is MNHEY and CDR2 SMNVEV (reference sequence). The J segment lost 2 bases and the V segment lost 10 bases, leaving 2 bases of the junction unmatched. The CDR3 consists of 13 residues. CDR3 residues: CATGTGGNYGYTF. Written as DNA, the CDR3 is TGTGCCACCGGGACAGGGGGCAACTATGGCTACACCTTC.

This clonotype occurred a few times. The chain uses TRBV10-2 and TRBJ2-3, with 10 bases fitting TRBD2. The V gene end was trimmed by 4 bases and the J gene end by 2 bases; junction bases not matched to a gene: 9. This CDR3 region has 17 residues. CDR1 WSHSY and CDR2 SAAADI come from the germline V gene. The CDR3, as DNA: TGCGCCAGCAGTGTGCTGATGCTAGCGGGGGACACAGATACGCAGTATTTT. The encoded protein is CASSVLMLAGDTDTQYF.

A note on this clonotype: A much larger clonotype is one base distant, so this may be a read error. The V gene is TRBV3-1, the J gene TRBJ2-6; D remains ambiguous. Looked up from germline, CDR1 is LGHDT and CDR2 is YNNKEL (reference sequence). The CDR3 is 16 amino acids. Trimming stripped 4 bases from V and 0 bases from J, with 10 bases between. The CDR3 nucleotides read TGTGCCAGCAGCCTCGAGGCGACCTCTGGGGCCAACGTCCTGACTTTC. This codes for CASSLEATSGANVLTF. The variable domain in full, completed from reference TRBV3-1 and TRBJ2-6, reads DTAVSQTPKYLVTQMGNDKSIKCEQNLGHDTMYWYKQDSKKFLKIMFSYNNKELIINETVPNRFSPKSPDKAHLNLHINSLELGDSAVYFCASSLEATSGANVLTFGAGSRLTVL.

In its sample, this clonotype was seen many times. The chain combines TRBV19 with TRBJ1-5, with TRBD1 matching over 11 bases. J was trimmed by 6 bases and V by 5 bases; bases with no gene match: 9. This CDR3 is 16 amino acids long. Looked up from germline, CDR1 is LNHDA and CDR2 is SQIVND (reference sequence). The CDR3: CASSPGDRGLVQPQHF. CDR3 DNA sequence: TGTGCCAGTAGTCCGGGGGACAGGGGGTTAGTTCAGCCCCAGCATTTT.

This clonotype came up many times. This chain connects TRBV27 to TRBJ1-1; D is undetermined. The CDR3 loop spans 14 amino acids. Germline loops: CDR1 MNHEY, CDR2 SMNVEV (reference sequence). V was shortened by 3 bases and J by 4 bases, with 12 bases between the two germline ends. CDR3: CASSFRGFGTEAFF. The DNA for the CDR3 is TGTGCCAGCAGTTTCCGAGGGTTTGGCACTGAAGCTTTCTTT.

The V call is TRBV19, the J call TRBJ2-1, with D possibly TRBD1 on 6 matching bases. Trimming cost V 5 bases and J 2 bases, with 13 bases left between them. The CDR3 runs 15 residues. Per the germline V gene, CDR1 is LNHDA and CDR2 is SQIVND (reference sequence). CDR3 nucleotides: TGTGCCAGTAGTTTCGGGACAAGGGCCTACAATGAGCAGTTCTTC. Its protein product is CASSFGTRAYNEQFF.

This sequence joins TRBV20-1 and TRBJ2-3, with D possibly TRBD2 on 7 matching bases. Germline CDR1 DFQATT, CDR2 SNEGSKA (reference sequence). This CDR3 has 16 residues. V was shortened by 4 bases and J by 2 bases, with 19 bases between the two germline ends. CDR3 in DNA: TGCAGTGCTACCCACCCGGGGGGCGATAACACAGATACGCAGTATTTT. Translating gives CSATHPGGDNTDTQYF.

About this clonotype itself: Being one base from a much bigger clone, this may be a read error. CDR3 nucleotides: TGTGCCAGCAGTAGCGTCGTCTCTGGGACAGGGGTTGGTCAGCCCCAGCATTTT. It encodes CASSSVVSGTGVGQPQHF. V and J are TRBV28 and TRBJ1-5, with 10 bases matching TRBD1. Germline loops: CDR1 MDHEN, CDR2 SYDVKM. V lost 5 bases and J lost 6; bases outside the gene matches: 16. This CDR3 is built from 18 residues.

This clonotype was observed a few times. The chain employs TRBV3-2 and TRBJ2-3; the D segment call TRBD2 is taken from the table without a DNA check. TRBV3-2 is recorded as a pseudogene. The CDR3 covers 19 residues. The CDR3 protein is CASSQDRLAGGPMTDTQYF. CDR3 sequence (DNA): TGTGCCAGCAGCCAAGACCGCCTAGCGGGAGGGCCTATGACAGATACGCAGTATTTT.

V gene TRBV6-5 combines with J gene TRBJ2-1; a weak D match, TRBD2 (5 bases). The CDR3 has 16 amino acids. CDR1 and CDR2 (germline): MNHEY, SVGAGI. The ends were cut back, 0 bases at V and 0 bases at J, with 9 bases in the middle. In DNA form, the CDR3 reads TGTGCCAGCAGTTACTCACCGGGAAGCTCCTACAATGAGCAGTTCTTC. Protein: CASSYSPGSSYNEQFF.

The chain has TRBV7-9 and TRBJ2-1; 9 bases align to TRBD2. The V and J ends lost 2 bases and 5 bases, in that order; junction bases with no gene match: 7. Germline V gives CDR1 SEHNR, CDR2 FQNEAQ (reference sequence). This CDR3 contains 16 residues. The CDR3, as DNA: TGTGCCAGCAGCTTATTCCTAGCGGGAATCAACAATGAGCAGTTCTTC. Translation gives CASSLFLAGINNEQFF. Complete variable domain (other parts from reference TRBV7-9 and TRBJ2-1): DTGVSQNPRHKITKRGQNVTFRCDPISEHNRLYWYRQTLGQGPEFLTYFQNEAQLEKSRLLSDRFSAERPKGSFSTLEIQRTEQGDSAMYLCASSLFLAGINNEQFFGPGTRLTVL.

This clonotype was recorded a few times. This chain joins TRBV4-3 and TRBJ2-7; D might be TRBD1 (5 bases). CDR1 is LGHNA, CDR2 YSLEER, per germline. The V end was cut by 0 bases, the J end by 7 bases, with 16 bases between. The CDR3 spans 15 residues. DNA of the CDR3: TGCGCCAGCAGCCAAGATCGTAGGGCAGGGTTTGAGCAGTACTTC. Protein: CASSQDRRAGFEQYF.

Many counts were recorded for this clonotype. The chain links TRBV7-2 to TRBJ1-5; 7 bases line up with TRBD1. The CDR3 runs to 17 residues. V dropped 4 bases and J dropped 7; count of bases not matched to a gene: 16. Germline V lookup: CDR1 SGHTA, CDR2 FQGNSA. CDR3 nucleotides: TGTGCCAGCAGCTCAGCTGGGAAGAGGGGGCTTTACCAGCCCCAGCATTTT. This translates into CASSSAGKRGLYQPQHF. The whole variable domain, filled in from reference TRBV7-2 and TRBJ1-5, reads GAGVSQSPSNKVTEKGKDVELRCDPISGHTALYWYRQSLGQGLEFLIYFQGNSAPDKSGLPSDRFSAERTGGSVSTLTIQRTQQEDSAVYLCASSSAGKRGLYQPQHFGDGTRLSIL.

Ten or more counts support this clonotype. The rearrangement links TRBV12-3 or TRBV12-4 to TRBJ2-1; no definite D call. This CDR3 spans 13 amino acids. The V end was cut by 3 bases, the J end by 5 bases, with 8 bases between. The CDR3 loop reads CASSLIGNNEQFF. In nucleotides, the CDR3 is TGTGCCAGCAGTTTGATAGGGAACAATGAGCAGTTCTTC.

The J gene is TRBJ2-5, the V gene TRBV27; D might be TRBD1 or TRBD2, each matching 5 bases. Germline V gene lookup returns CDR1 MNHEY and CDR2 SMNVEV (reference sequence). Trimming left V 6 bases short and J 5 bases short, with 19 bases between. The CDR3 sequence is 15 residues long. The CDR3 spells CASSPFVGAGETQYF. The CDR3 coding sequence is TGTGCCAGCAGCCCCTTTGTGGGAGCAGGGGAGACCCAGTACTTC.

This clonotype came up many times. The rearrangement uses TRBV7-9 and TRBJ2-7; 7 positions agree with TRBD1. J gave up 3 bases and V 5 bases, and 4 bases lay outside the gene matches. This CDR3 comprises 13 residues. Germline assignment: CDR1 SEHNR and CDR2 FQNEAQ (reference sequence). In nucleotides, the CDR3 is TGTGCCAGCAGCCCGCGACAGGGCTACGAGCAGTACTTC. This gives the protein CASSPRQGYEQYF.

In this sample, this clonotype turned up many times. The rearrangement links TRBV24-1 to TRBJ2-3; D may be TRBD1 (6 bases). V lost 11 bases and J 2 bases, leaving 13 bases between the germline ends. From germline, CDR1 is KGHDR and CDR2 SFDVKD. The CDR3 has 13 residues. CDR3 DNA sequence: TGTGCCAGCCAGGGACACTACACAGATACGCAGTATTTT. As protein: CASQGHYTDTQYF.

This clonotype was counted ten times or more. J is TRBJ2-2 and V is TRBV6-5; weak D call: TRBD1 (5 bases). This CDR3 spans 15 amino acids. V was trimmed by 2 bases and J by 1 base, leaving 8 bases between them. CDR1 MNHEY and CDR2 SVGAGI come from the germline V gene. CDR3 amino acids: CASSYEDRNTGELFF. The CDR3 DNA reads TGTGCCAGCAGTTACGAAGACAGGAACACCGGGGAGCTGTTTTTT.

Of note for this clonotype: It may be a read error: a sequence one base away is much more abundant. This chain links TRBV6-5 with TRBJ2-7; 10 bases align to TRBD2. The V and J ends lost 5 bases and 2 bases, in that order; junction bases with no gene match: 3. Germline lookup yields CDR1 MNHEY and CDR2 SVGAGI. The CDR3 totals 14 residues. The CDR3 DNA follows: TGTGCCAGCAGTATAGCGGGAGGCCCCTACGAGCAGTACTTC. This encodes CASSIAGGPYEQYF.